What follows describes a single T cell receptor beta chain. The sample comes from a study of identical twins. V lost 0 bases and J lost 7; bases outside the gene matches: 14. CDR1 and CDR2 from the germline V gene are LGHNA and YSLEER. The CDR3 runs to 18 residues. Each CDR3 protein is one row after TCRdb ran MiXCR on the 5' RACE reads. Seen here are approximately 190,000 distinct CDR3 sequences, around 15% observed once, and the top ten hold over 35%. These same records also appear under a second study, on T cells expressing NK-cell markers.

The receptor was derived from a woman between 18 and 29 years old in good health. Sequencing used CD8+ T cells sorted from blood. The chain combines TRBV4-3 with TRBJ2-1, with 8 bases matching TRBD1. The CDR3 DNA reads TGCGCCAGCAGCCAAGATCTTTCTCAGGGGGCCTTGGGGAATGAGCAGTTCTTC. This codes for CASSQDLSQGALGNEQFF.